These T cell receptor beta chains were read from a single sample in a study of chronic HIV infection and antiretroviral therapy. TCRdb re-called the 5' RACE reads through MiXCR, storing one row per CDR3 protein. The table has 39,000 or so distinct CDR3 sequences, 8.2% seen once. Sequencing was done on a sample of peripheral blood. These receptors were taken from an adult who had HIV and had not received antiretroviral therapy, or was an uninfected healthy control (not recorded which). Each CDR3 is given with its conserved first and last residue. D genes are given only for firm matches. Size tells how often a clone was seen (once, few, many) or the class of an expanded clone, and some rows leave it out.

v_gene,d_gene,j_gene,abundance,CDR3aa,CDR3nt
TRBV4-1,-,TRBJ1-1,-,CASSQNQLMEDTEAFF,TGCGCCAGCAGCCAAAATCAATTAATGGAGGACACTGAAGCTTTCTTT
TRBV2,TRBD1,TRBJ1-4,few,CASSVWTGAREKLFF,TGTGCCAGCAGTGTGTGGACAGGGGCCCGTGAAAAACTGTTTTTT
TRBV21-1,-,TRBJ2-7,many,CASSTRDRDLWEQYF,TGTGCCAGCAGCACCCGGGACAGGGACCTCTGGGAGCAGTACTTC
TRBV28,-,TRBJ2-4,many,CASNKVSPGNIQYF,TGTGCCAGCAATAAGGTGTCCCCGGGTAACATTCAGTACTTC
TRBV18,-,TRBJ1-1,-,CASSQDRNTEAFF,TGTGCCAGCTCACAGGACAGGAACACTGAAGCTTTCTTT
TRBV2,-,TRBJ2-7,few,CASRGTQAYEQYF,TGTGCCAGCAGAGGCACTCAAGCCTACGAGCAGTACTTC
TRBV20-1,-,TRBJ2-2,few,CSAPPADSNTGELFF,TGCAGTGCTCCCCCCGCAGATTCGAACACCGGGGAGCTGTTTTTT
TRBV12-3/TRBV12-4,-,TRBJ1-1,many,CAIKYWENTEAFF,TGTGCCATTAAGTATTGGGAGAACACTGAAGCTTTCTTT
TRBV18,TRBD1,TRBJ2-5,many,CASSGTAQETQYF,TGTGCCAGCTCAGGGACAGCTCAAGAGACCCAGTACTTC
TRBV4-2,-,TRBJ2-2,-,CASSQDTMGGGELFF,TGTGCCAGCAGCCAAGATACCATGGGCGGCGGGGAGCTGTTTTTT
TRBV29-1,-,TRBJ2-7,many,CSVVRSRGGAEQYF,TGCAGCGTCGTTAGATCCCGCGGAGGGGCCGAGCAGTACTTC
TRBV7-9,-,TRBJ2-5,many,CASSLSSGQETQYF,TGTGCCAGCAGCTTAAGTTCAGGACAAGAGACCCAGTACTTC
TRBV29-1,-,TRBJ2-7,many,CSVRRELDYEQYF,TGCAGCGTCCGACGGGAGTTGGACTACGAGCAGTACTTC
TRBV4-1,-,TRBJ1-3,-,CASSQDWGRSSGNTIYF,TGCGCCAGCAGCCAAGATTGGGGGCGAAGCTCTGGAAACACCATATATTTT
TRBV12-5,TRBD1,TRBJ2-7,-,CASAKQGTSYEQYF,TGTGCTAGTGCCAAACAGGGGACCTCCTACGAGCAGTACTTC
TRBV28,-,TRBJ2-1,few,CASTPGPRYNEQFF,TGTGCCAGCACCCCGGGACCAAGATACAATGAGCAGTTCTTC
TRBV28,-,TRBJ1-6,once,CASSLNSNSPLHF,TGTGCCAGCAGTCTCAACAGTAATTCACCCCTCCACTTT
TRBV28,-,TRBJ2-3,many,CASSSSSGTDTQYF,TGTGCCAGCAGTTCTTCATCCGGGACAGATACGCAGTATTTT
TRBV29-1,TRBD1,TRBJ1-1,-,CSVESGQGVNTEAFF,TGCAGCGTTGAGAGCGGACAGGGAGTGAACACTGAAGCTTTCTTT
TRBV7-8,-,TRBJ1-6,-,CASSLGRVQNSPLHF,TGTGCCAGCAGCTTAGGCAGGGTACAGAATTCACCCCTCCACTTT
TRBV29-1,TRBD1,TRBJ2-1,many,CSVERGTGVNEQFF,TGCAGCGTTGAAAGAGGGACAGGGGTCAATGAGCAGTTCTTC
TRBV20-1,-,TRBJ2-2,many,CSARDRLTGELFF,TGCAGTGCTAGAGATCGTTTAACCGGGGAGCTGTTTTTT
TRBV4-1,-,TRBJ2-1,-,CASSRDYNEQFF,TGCGCCAGCAGCCGGGACTACAATGAGCAGTTCTTC
TRBV10-1,-,TRBJ2-4,many,CASSESPGIIGKNIQYF,TGCGCCAGCAGTGAGTCGCCGGGAATTATCGGCAAAAACATTCAGTACTTC
TRBV2,-,TRBJ2-7,many,CASTVPSSYEQYF,TGTGCCAGCACGGTTCCGAGCTCCTACGAGCAGTACTTC
TRBV28,-,TRBJ1-1,few,CALRVNTEAFF,TGTGCCTTAAGGGTGAACACTGAAGCTTTCTTT
TRBV28,-,TRBJ2-7,many,CASSLAGREQYF,TGTGCCAGCAGTTTAGCAGGTCGCGAGCAGTACTTC
TRBV29-1,-,TRBJ2-1,many,CSVGMGSSYNEQFF,TGCAGCGTTGGAATGGGCAGCTCCTACAATGAGCAGTTCTTC
TRBV29-1,-,TRBJ2-1,many,CSVRESHNEQFF,TGCAGCGTCCGGGAGAGCCACAATGAGCAGTTCTTC
TRBV6-2/TRBV6-3,TRBD2,TRBJ2-2,-,CASSTGTSGRANTGELFF,TGTGCCAGCAGTACGGGAACTAGCGGGAGGGCCAACACCGGGGAGCTGTTTTTT